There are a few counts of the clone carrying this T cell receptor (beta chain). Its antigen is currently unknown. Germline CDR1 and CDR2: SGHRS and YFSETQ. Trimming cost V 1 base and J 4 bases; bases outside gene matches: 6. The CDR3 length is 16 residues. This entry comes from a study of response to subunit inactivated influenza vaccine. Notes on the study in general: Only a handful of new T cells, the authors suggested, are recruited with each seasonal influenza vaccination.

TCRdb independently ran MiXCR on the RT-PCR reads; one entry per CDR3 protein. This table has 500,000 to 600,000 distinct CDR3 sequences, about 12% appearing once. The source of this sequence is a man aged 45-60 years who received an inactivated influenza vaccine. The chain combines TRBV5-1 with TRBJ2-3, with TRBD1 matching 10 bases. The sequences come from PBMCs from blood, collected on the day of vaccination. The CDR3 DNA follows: TGCGCCAGCAGCTTGCTCGGGACAGGGGTTCCAGATACGCAGTATTTT. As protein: CASSLLGTGVPDTQYF.